This passage covers 13 T cell receptor beta chains from one sample sequenced in a study of T cell repertoires in cytomegalovirus infection. TCRdb reanalysed the reads using MiXCR and keeps one entry per CDR3 protein. The repertoire includes approximately 400,000 distinct CDR3 sequences, approximately 31% of them detected once, and roughly an eighth sits in the top ten. Material: PBMCs. The receptor set was obtained from a human donor in good health (CMV status not recorded). Some clones in this sample may be carry-over from other donors' samples.

The gene calls are TRBV6-6 and TRBJ2-3; D not resolved. CDR1 and CDR2 (germline): MNHNY, SVGAGI (reference sequence). The germline V and J ends were trimmed by 2 bases and 1 base, with 10 bases remaining between them. This CDR3 has 15 residues. The CDR3, as DNA: TGTGCCAGCAGTTACGATGGCAGCCGCACAGATACGCAGTATTTT. Encoded protein: CASSYDGSRTDTQYF.

This clonotype was recorded at least ten times. The V call is TRBV12-3 or TRBV12-4, the J call TRBJ1-6, with a weak D call TRBD1 (6 bases). Deletions cut 7 bases from V and 9 bases from J, with 19 bases between. The CDR3 loop spans 15 amino acids. The CDR3 region has the DNA TGTGCCAGCACTACCGTAAATATAGGGGGTTCACCCCTCCACTTT. Translation gives CASTTVNIGGSPLHF.

This clonotype was counted a few times. J is TRBJ1-1 and V is TRBV10-3; possible D gene TRBD1, 5 bases. V dropped 3 bases and J dropped 0 bases, with 14 bases sitting between them. Per germline, CDR1 ENHRY and CDR2 SYGVKD. The CDR3 consists of 16 residues. The CDR3 DNA is TGTGCCATCAGTGACATCAGGGAAGGGGTGAACACTGAAGCTTTCTTT. Protein product: CAISDIREGVNTEAFF.

This clonotype came up many times. The genes are TRBV7-6 and TRBJ2-2; D may be TRBD1 or TRBD2 (5 bases each). Trimming shortened V by 3 bases and J by 2 bases, and 13 bases separated the two germline ends. This CDR3 has 16 amino acids. The germline V gene has CDR1 SGHVS and CDR2 FNYEAQ. The CDR3 DNA follows: TGTGCCAGCAGCTTCGGCCGGGGCGCTAACACCGGGGAGCTGTTTTTT. It is translated as CASSFGRGANTGELFF.

This clonotype came up many times. The CDR3 spells CASSLGGGWDTQYF. DNA for the CDR3: TGTGCCAGCAGCTTAGGAGGGGGGTGGGATACGCAGTATTTT. The genes are TRBV7-8 and TRBJ2-3, with D perhaps TRBD1 or TRBD2 (6 bases each). Trimming shortened V by 1 base and J by 6 bases, and 11 bases separated the two germline ends. The length of the CDR3 is 14 residues. Germline V CDR1 and CDR2: SGHVS, FQNEAQ.

The table lists this clonotype with a few counts. V and J are TRBV12-3 or TRBV12-4 and TRBJ2-1, with 11 nucleotides matching TRBD2. V lost 5 bases and J lost 9; bases outside the gene matches: 9. The CDR3 length is 15 residues. CDR3 bases: TGTGCCAGCAGTCCCTTAGCGGGGGGGCAGAGTGAGCAGTTCTTC. Translation gives CASSPLAGGQSEQFF.

This clonotype was observed many times. The chain carries TRBV28 and TRBJ1-3, with 7 bases lining up with TRBD1. Germline assignment: CDR1 MDHEN and CDR2 SYDVKM. The V and J ends lost 4 bases and 2 bases, in that order; junction bases with no gene match: 8. The CDR3 has 16 residues. The CDR3: CASSSGGQITGNTIYF. CDR3 nucleotides: TGTGCCAGCAGTTCCGGGGGACAGATAACTGGAAACACCATATATTTT.

About this clonotype itself: As the CDR3 is not closed by the conserved phenylalanine or tryptophan, this likely results from a read error. The chain employs TRBV7-2 and TRBJ1-2; tentative D call: TRBD1 (6 bases). The V end was cut by 2 bases, the J end by 8 bases, with 12 bases between. Germline loops: CDR1 SGHTA, CDR2 FQGNSA. This CDR3 is 13 amino acids long. CDR3 residues: CASSLRGLEGYTL. CDR3 coding DNA: TGTGCCAGCAGCTTACGGGGGCTCGAGGGCTACACCTTA.

This clonotype has only a few counts. The rearrangement links TRBV20-1 to TRBJ1-4; a weak D match, TRBD1 (6 bases). The germline V and J ends were trimmed by 3 bases and 5 bases, with 10 bases remaining between them. CDR3 length: 13 amino acids. CDR1 and CDR2 from the germline V gene are DFQATT and SNEGSKA (reference sequence). The CDR3 sequence is CSASSGENEKLFF. CDR3 sequence (DNA): TGCAGTGCTAGTTCAGGGGAAAATGAAAAACTGTTTTTT.

This clonotype occurred a few times. In DNA, the CDR3 is TGTGCCAGCAGTTTAATTGTTAGCGGGAGTTACAATGAGCAGTTCTTC. It translates to CASSLIVSGSYNEQFF. The chain employs TRBV27 and TRBJ2-1; 9 bases are a match to TRBD2. Losses at the gene ends were 2 bases for V and 4 bases for J; bases not matched to a gene: 6. Germline V gene data show CDR1 as MNHEY and CDR2 as SMNVEV (reference sequence). The CDR3 length is 16 residues.

The chain carries TRBV7-4 and TRBJ2-1; 7 nucleotides line up with TRBD1. The CDR3 extends over 14 amino acids. CDR1 and CDR2 (germline): SGHVT, SQSDAQ. The ends lost 4 bases at V and 5 bases at J; junction bases unmatched: 5. CDR3 nucleotide sequence: TGTGCCAGCAGCTCGGACAGGATTCACAATGAGCAGTTCTTC. This translates into CASSSDRIHNEQFF.

This clonotype was counted between two and nine times. The gene calls are TRBV11-1 and TRBJ1-2; tentatively, D is TRBD1 (5 bases). CDR1 and CDR2 (germline): SGHAT, FQDESV (reference sequence). The germline V and J ends were trimmed by 8 bases and 2 bases, with 12 bases remaining between them. The CDR3 consists of 13 residues. Here the CDR3 DNA reads TGTGCCAGCGCCGACCAGGGAAACTATGGCTACACCTTC. Its protein product is CASADQGNYGYTF.

This clonotype was seen a few times. The V gene is TRBV6-6, the J gene TRBJ2-2, with a possible D match to TRBD2 (5 bases). Germline V gene data show CDR1 as MNHNY and CDR2 as SVGAGI (reference sequence). Trimming cost V 2 bases and J 1 base, with 11 bases left between them. CDR3 length: 16 amino acids. The CDR3 reads CASSYGSSLNTGELFF. The CDR3, as DNA: TGTGCCAGCAGTTACGGGTCTAGCCTGAACACCGGGGAGCTGTTTTTT.